This section outlines one T cell receptor (beta chain) sequence together with its context. These data are taken from a study of blood T cell repertoires in COVID-19. The overall study: COVID-19 samples collected from the United States, Italy and Spain covered acute and convalescent phases. PBMCs, B-cell-depleted T cells, or T cells were the source of the cDNA or gDNA that made up the material.

In the original analysis: Reference gene primer amplification in the assay estimated nucleated cell counts. The protocol was immunoSEQ multiplex PCR, while the TCRdb copy is restricted to in-frame clones and leaves out a portion. V and J calls and clone size follow that table, whereas D and trimming were derived from the DNA. The table records about 80,000 clones, roughly 85% of them present only once. This CDR3 comprises 14 residues. V lost 0 bases and J 12 bases, leaving 17 bases between the germline ends. Germline values: CDR1 LNHNV, CDR2 YYDKDF (reference sequence). Source material: peripheral blood. This clonotype was sampled from a man younger than 40 with acute or convalescent COVID-19. The chain uses TRBV15 and TRBJ1-2; D is ambiguous. CDR3 DNA sequence: TGTGCCACCAGCAGAGACGGGTTTTCCAATTTCAACACCTTC. This translates into CATSRDGFSNFNTF.